This T cell receptor (beta chain) was obtained from a study of T cells in localized non-small cell lung cancer. This CDR3 has 15 residues. Trimming shortened V by 5 bases and J by 1 base, and 14 bases separated the two germline ends. CDR1 and CDR2 (germline): MNHNY, SVGAGI (reference sequence). TCRdb keeps only in-frame clones here, not all; method: immunoSEQ multiplex PCR. The sample has tens of thousands of clones; approximately 84% are singletons. This clone has more than one count but fewer than ten. The input for sequencing was peripheral blood, taken before any cancer treatment. The TCR originated in a man aged 35 to 69 with stage I lung adenocarcinoma. This chain joins TRBV6-6 and TRBJ2-5, with D perhaps given as TRBD1 or TRBD2 (6 bases each). The CDR3 DNA reads TGTGCCAGCAGTCCGGGGGCTCGGACCCAAGAGACCCAGTACTTC. It encodes CASSPGARTQETQYF.